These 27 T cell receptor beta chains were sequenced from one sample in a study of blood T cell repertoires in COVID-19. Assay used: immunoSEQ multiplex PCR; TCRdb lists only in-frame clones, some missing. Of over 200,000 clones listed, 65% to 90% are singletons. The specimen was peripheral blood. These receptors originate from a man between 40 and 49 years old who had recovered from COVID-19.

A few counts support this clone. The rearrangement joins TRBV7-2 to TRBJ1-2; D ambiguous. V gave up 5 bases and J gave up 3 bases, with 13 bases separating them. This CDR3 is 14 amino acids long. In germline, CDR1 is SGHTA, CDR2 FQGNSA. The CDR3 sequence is CASSLRIRDYGYTF. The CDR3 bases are TGTGCCAGCAGCCTGCGGATCAGAGACTATGGCTACACCTTC.

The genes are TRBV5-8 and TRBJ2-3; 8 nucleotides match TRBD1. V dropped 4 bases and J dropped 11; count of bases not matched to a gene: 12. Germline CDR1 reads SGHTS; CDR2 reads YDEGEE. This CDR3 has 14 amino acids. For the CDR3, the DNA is TGTGCCAGCAGCCCGACAGGGGAAGTGGTAAAGCAGTATTTT. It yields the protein CASSPTGEVVKQYF.

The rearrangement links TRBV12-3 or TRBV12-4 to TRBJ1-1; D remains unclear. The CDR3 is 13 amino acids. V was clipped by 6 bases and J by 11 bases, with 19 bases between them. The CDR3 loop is CASSRGPGLEAFF. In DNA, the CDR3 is TGTGCCAGCAGCCGAGGGCCGGGCCTCGAGGCTTTCTTT.

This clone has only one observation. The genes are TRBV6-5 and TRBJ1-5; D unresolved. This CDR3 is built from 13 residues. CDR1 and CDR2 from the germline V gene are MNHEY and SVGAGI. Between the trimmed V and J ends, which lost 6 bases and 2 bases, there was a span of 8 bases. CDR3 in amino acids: CASSTAGNQPQHF. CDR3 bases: TGTGCCAGCAGCACCGCGGGCAATCAGCCCCAGCATTTT.

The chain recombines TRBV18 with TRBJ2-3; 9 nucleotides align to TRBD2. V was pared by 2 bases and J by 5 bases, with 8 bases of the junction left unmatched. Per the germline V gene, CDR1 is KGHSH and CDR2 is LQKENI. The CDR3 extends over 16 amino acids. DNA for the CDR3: TGTGCCAGCTCACCAAGGAGCGGGGGGCCAGAAGATACGCAGTATTTT. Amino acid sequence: CASSPRSGGPEDTQYF.

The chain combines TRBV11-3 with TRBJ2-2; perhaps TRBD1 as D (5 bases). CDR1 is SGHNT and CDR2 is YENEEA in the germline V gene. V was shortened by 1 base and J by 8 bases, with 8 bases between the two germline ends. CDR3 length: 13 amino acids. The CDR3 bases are TGTGCCAGCAGCTTAGTCGCAGGGGGGGAGCTGTTTTTT. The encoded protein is CASSLVAGGELFF.

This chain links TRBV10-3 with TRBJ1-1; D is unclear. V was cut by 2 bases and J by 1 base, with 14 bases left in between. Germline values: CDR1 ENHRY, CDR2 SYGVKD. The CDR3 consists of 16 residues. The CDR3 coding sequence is TGTGCCATCAGTGAGGGAGTACAAACAAGGAACACTGAAGCTTTCTTT. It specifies CAISEGVQTRNTEAFF.

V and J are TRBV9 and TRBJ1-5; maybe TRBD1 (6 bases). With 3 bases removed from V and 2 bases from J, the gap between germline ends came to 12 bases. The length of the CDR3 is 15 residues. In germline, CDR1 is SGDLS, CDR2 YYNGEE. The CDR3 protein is CASSASTGGNQPQHF. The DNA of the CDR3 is TGTGCCAGCAGCGCATCGACAGGCGGCAATCAGCCCCAGCATTTT.

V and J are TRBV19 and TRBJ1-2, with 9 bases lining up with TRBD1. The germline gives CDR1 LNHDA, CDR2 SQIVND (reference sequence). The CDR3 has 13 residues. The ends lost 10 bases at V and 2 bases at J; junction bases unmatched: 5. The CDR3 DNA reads TGTGCCACCTGGGACAGGGCCAACTATGGCTACACCTTC. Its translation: CATWDRANYGYTF.

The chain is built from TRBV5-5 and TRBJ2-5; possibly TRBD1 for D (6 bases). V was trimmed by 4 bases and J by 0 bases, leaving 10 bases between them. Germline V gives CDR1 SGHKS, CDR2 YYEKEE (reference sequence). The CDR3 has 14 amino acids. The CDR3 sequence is CASSADSYQETQYF. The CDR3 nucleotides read TGTGCCAGCAGCGCGGACAGTTACCAAGAGACCCAGTACTTC.

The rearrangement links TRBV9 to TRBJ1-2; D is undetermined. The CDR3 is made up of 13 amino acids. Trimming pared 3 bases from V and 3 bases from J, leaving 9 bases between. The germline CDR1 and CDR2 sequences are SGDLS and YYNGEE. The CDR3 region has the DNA TGTGCCAGCAGCGGAGGCCCTGACTATGGCTACACCTTC. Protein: CASSGGPDYGYTF.

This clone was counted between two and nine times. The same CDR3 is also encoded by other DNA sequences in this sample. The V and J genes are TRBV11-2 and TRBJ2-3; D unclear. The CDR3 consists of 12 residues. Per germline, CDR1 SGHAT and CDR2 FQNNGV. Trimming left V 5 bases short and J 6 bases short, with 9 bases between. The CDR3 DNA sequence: TGTGCCAGCAGCCTTATAAGCGATACGCAGTATTTT. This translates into CASSLISDTQYF.

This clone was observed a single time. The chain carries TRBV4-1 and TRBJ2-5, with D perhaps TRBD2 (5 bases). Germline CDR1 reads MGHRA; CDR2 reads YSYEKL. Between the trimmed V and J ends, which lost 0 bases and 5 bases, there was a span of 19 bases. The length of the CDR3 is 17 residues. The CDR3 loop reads CASSQDPRSSRGETQYF. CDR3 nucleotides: TGCGCCAGCAGCCAAGATCCCAGGTCCTCCCGCGGGGAGACCCAGTACTTC.

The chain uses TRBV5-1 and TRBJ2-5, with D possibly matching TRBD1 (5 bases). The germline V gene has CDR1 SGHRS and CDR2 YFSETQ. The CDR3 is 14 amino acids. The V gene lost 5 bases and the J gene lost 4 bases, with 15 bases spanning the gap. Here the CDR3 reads CASRKGAPGETQYF. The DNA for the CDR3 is TGCGCCAGCAGAAAAGGGGCACCTGGAGAGACCCAGTACTTC.

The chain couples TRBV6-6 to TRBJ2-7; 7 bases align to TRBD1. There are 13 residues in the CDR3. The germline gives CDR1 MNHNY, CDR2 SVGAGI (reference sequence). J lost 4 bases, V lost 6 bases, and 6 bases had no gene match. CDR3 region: CASSPGTEYEQYF. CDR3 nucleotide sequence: TGTGCCAGCAGCCCCGGGACAGAGTACGAGCAGTACTTC.

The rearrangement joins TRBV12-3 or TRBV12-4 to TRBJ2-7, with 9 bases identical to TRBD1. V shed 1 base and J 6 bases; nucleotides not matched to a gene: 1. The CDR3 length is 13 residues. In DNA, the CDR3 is TGTGCCAGCAGTTTAGGGGACAGGGTCGAGCAGTACTTC. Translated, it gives CASSLGDRVEQYF.

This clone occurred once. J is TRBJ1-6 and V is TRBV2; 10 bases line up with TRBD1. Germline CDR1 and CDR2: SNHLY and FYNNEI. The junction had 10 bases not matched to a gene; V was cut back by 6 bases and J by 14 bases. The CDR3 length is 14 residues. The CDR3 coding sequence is TGTGCCAGCAGCCGGGACAGGGGAATCGTCACCCTCCACTTT. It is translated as CASSRDRGIVTLHF. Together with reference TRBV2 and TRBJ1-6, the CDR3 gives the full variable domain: EPEVTQTPSHQVTQMGQEVILRCVPISNHLYFYWYRQILGQKVEFLVSFYNNEISEKSEIFDDQFSVERPDGSNFTLKIRSTKLEDSAMYFCASSRDRGIVTLHFGNGTRLTVT.

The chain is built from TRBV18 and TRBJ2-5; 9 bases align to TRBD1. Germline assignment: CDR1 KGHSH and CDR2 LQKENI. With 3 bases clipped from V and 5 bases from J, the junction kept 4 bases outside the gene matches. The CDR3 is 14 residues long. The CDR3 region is CASSPPGQGETQYF. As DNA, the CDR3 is TGTGCCAGCTCACCTCCCGGACAGGGGGAGACCCAGTACTTC. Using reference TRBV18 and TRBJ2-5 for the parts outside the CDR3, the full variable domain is NAGVMQNPRHLVRRRGQEARLRCSPMKGHSHVYWYRQLPEEGLKFMVYLQKENIIDESGMPKERFSAEFPKEGPSILRIQQVVRGDSAAYFCASSPPGQGETQYFGPGTRLLVL.

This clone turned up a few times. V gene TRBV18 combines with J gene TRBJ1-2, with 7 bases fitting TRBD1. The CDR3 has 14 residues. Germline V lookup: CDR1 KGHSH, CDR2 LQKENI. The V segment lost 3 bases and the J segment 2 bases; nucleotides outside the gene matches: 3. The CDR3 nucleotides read TGTGCCAGCTCACCCATGACAGGGAACTATGGCTACACCTTC. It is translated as CASSPMTGNYGYTF. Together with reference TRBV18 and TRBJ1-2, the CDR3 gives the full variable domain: NAGVMQNPRHLVRRRGQEARLRCSPMKGHSHVYWYRQLPEEGLKFMVYLQKENIIDESGMPKERFSAEFPKEGPSILRIQQVVRGDSAAYFCASSPMTGNYGYTFGSGTRLTVV.

CDR3 bases: TGTGCCAGCAGTGATAGGATAGGAGGGAGCTACGAGCAGTACTTC. Protein: CASSDRIGGSYEQYF. The chain has TRBV6-1 and TRBJ2-7; D is possibly TRBD2 (6 bases). The CDR3 contains 15 residues. Looked up from germline, CDR1 is MNHNS and CDR2 is SASEGT. V lost 3 bases and J 3 bases, leaving 15 bases between the germline ends.

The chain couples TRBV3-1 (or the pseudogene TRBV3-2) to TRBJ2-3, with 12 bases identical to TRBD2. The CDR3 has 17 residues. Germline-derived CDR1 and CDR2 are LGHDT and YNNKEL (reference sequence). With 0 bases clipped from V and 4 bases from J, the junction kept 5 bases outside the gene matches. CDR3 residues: CASSQDFRLAGADTQYF. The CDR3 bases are TGTGCCAGCAGCCAAGATTTTCGACTAGCGGGAGCAGATACGCAGTATTTT.

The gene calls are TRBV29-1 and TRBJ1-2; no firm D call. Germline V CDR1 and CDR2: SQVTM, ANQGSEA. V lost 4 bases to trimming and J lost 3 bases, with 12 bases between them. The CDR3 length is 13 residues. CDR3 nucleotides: TGCAGCGTTGGTCAGGCTACACACTATGGCTACACCTTC. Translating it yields CSVGQATHYGYTF.

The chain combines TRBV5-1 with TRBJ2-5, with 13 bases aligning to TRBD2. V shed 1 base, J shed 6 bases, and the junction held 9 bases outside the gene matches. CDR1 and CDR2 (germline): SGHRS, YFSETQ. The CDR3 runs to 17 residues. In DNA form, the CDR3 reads TGCGCCAGCAGCTTGACTAGCGGGGGGGCAACGGTTAAGACCCAGTACTTC. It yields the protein CASSLTSGGATVKTQYF.

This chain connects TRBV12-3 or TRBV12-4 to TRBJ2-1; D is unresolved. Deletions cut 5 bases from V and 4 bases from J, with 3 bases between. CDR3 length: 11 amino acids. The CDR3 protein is CASSRYNEQFF. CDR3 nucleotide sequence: TGTGCCAGCAGTCGGTACAATGAGCAGTTCTTC.

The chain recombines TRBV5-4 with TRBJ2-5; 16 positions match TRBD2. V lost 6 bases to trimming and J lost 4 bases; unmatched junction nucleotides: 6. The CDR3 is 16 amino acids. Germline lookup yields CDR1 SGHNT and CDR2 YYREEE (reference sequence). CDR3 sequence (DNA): TGTGCCAGCAAGGGACTAGCGGGGGGGAGCCCAGAGACCCAGTACTTC. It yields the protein CASKGLAGGSPETQYF.

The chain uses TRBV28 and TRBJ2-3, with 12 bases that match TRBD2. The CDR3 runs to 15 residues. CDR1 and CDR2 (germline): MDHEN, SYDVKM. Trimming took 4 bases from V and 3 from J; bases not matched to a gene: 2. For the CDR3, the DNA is TGTGCCAGCAGTTCAACTAGCGGGAGGACAGATACGCAGTATTTT. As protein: CASSSTSGRTDTQYF.

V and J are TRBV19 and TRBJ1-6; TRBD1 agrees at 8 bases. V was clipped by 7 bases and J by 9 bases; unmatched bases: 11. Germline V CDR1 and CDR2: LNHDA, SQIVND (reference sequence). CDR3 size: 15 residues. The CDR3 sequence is CASTTQGAFGSPLHF. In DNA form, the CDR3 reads TGTGCCAGTACTACGCAGGGGGCTTTCGGTTCACCCCTCCACTTT.